The clone carrying this T cell receptor (beta chain) turned up a few times. This entry comes from a study of blood T cell repertoires in COVID-19. Study background: From T cells, B-cell-depleted T cells, or PBMCs came the material, which was cDNA or gDNA.

The CDR3 contains 15 residues. Germline V gene lookup returns CDR1 SGHTA and CDR2 FQGNSA. Between the trimmed V and J ends, which lost 1 base and 1 base, there was a span of 8 bases. Profiling relied on immunoSEQ multiplex PCR, and the TCRdb table lists in-frame clones only, not all of them. The sample shows over 85,000 clones, around 84% of them seen only once. This TCR was recovered from a man in his fifties with active or convalescent COVID-19. V is TRBV7-2 and J is TRBJ2-1; a possible D gene is TRBD1 (6 bases). Source material: peripheral blood. The CDR3 region has the DNA TGTGCCAGCAGCTTAGGGCAGGGGTCCTACAATGAGCAGTTCTTC. It specifies CASSLGQGSYNEQFF.